The following is a T cell receptor (beta chain) sequence with its context. Its cognate antigen is unknown. The data stem from a study of siplizumab effects on memory and regulatory T cells. Findings and caveats of the study: Apparently key alloresponse contributors, naive T cells also seemed more diverse than memory cells.

In germline, CDR1 is LNHDA, CDR2 SQIVND (reference sequence). This CDR3 region has 14 residues. V shed 4 bases and J shed 0 bases, with 7 bases lying between them. The protocol was immunoSEQ multiplex PCR, while the TCRdb copy is restricted to in-frame clones and leaves out a portion. The table has about 50,000 clones, around 97% seen once; the top ten hold about 1%. The V and J genes are TRBV19 and TRBJ2-1; D not certain. What was sequenced was naive CD8+ T cells sorted from blood. The TCR originated in a human donor in good health. CDR3 sequence reads: CASSSTSSYNEQFF. Here the CDR3 DNA reads TGTGCCAGTAGTAGCACGAGCTCCTACAATGAGCAGTTCTTC.